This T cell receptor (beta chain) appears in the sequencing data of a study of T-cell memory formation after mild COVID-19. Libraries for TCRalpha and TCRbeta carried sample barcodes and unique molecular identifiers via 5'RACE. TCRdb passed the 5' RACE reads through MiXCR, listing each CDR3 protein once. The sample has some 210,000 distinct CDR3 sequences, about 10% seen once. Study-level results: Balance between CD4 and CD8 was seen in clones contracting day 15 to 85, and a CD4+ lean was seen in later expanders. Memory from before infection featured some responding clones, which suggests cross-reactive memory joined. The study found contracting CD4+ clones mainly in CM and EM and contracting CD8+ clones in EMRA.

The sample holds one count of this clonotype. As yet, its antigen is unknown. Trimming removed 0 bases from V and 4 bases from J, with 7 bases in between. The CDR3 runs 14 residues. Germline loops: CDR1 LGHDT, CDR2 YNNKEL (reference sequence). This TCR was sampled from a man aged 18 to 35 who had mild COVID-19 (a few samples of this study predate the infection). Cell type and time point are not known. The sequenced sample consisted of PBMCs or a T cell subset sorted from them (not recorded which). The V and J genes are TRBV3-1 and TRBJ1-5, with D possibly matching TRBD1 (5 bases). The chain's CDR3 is CASSQDWGNQPQHF. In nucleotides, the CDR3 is TGTGCCAGCAGCCAAGATTGGGGGAATCAGCCCCAGCATTTT.